This TCR beta chain was sequenced for a study of blood T cells in healthy people across ages. A second roughly 7 to 12 cycle PCR used barcoded and J-beta primers. TCRdb processed the 5' RACE reads anew with MiXCR; each CDR3 protein has one entry. The profile covers some 1,000,000 distinct CDR3 sequences, with less than 25% appearing a single time and less than 0.85% taken by the ten largest. With 5 bases removed from V and 0 bases from J, the gap between germline ends came to 15 bases. The CDR3 length is 16 residues. Germline V lookup: CDR1 SEHNR, CDR2 FQNEAQ (reference sequence). Only a few counts were recorded for this clonotype. Its antigen is unidentified. Peripheral blood, around 9.4 milliliters per donor, was collected. Study-level results: A greater number of naive CD4+ cells and higher diversity distinguished long-lived donors from aged donors.

The sample was also linked to a second study, of T cells of mothers and their children. As reported in that work: Three healthy Caucasian mothers gave samples, and so did their six children. Barcodes for each sample and 2-4 random nucleotides were added by the M1S primer used in the second PCR.

The receptor comes from a girl aged 2-9 years in good health. The specimen was blood. This chain links TRBV7-9 with TRBJ2-3, with D possibly being TRBD2 (5 bases). This chain's CDR3 is CASSLYTAVSTDTQYF. CDR3 nucleotide sequence: TGTGCCAGCAGCCTATATACAGCGGTCAGCACAGATACGCAGTATTTT.